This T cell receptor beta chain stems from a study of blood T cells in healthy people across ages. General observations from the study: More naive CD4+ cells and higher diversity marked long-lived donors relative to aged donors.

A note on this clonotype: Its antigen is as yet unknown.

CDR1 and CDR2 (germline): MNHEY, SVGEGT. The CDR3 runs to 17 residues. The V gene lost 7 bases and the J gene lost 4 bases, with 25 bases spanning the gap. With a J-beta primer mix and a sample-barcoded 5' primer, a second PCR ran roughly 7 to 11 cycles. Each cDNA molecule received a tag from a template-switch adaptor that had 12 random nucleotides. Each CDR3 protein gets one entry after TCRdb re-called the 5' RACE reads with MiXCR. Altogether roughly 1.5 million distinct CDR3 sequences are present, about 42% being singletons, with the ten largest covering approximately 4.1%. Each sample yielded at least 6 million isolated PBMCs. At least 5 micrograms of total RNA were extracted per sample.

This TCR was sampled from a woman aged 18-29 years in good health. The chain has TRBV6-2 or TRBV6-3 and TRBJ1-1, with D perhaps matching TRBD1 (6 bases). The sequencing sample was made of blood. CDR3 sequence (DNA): TGTGCCAGCAACTCCCGCCATGGGGGGCGGATGGGCACTGAAGCTTTCTTT. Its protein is CASNSRHGGRMGTEAFF.